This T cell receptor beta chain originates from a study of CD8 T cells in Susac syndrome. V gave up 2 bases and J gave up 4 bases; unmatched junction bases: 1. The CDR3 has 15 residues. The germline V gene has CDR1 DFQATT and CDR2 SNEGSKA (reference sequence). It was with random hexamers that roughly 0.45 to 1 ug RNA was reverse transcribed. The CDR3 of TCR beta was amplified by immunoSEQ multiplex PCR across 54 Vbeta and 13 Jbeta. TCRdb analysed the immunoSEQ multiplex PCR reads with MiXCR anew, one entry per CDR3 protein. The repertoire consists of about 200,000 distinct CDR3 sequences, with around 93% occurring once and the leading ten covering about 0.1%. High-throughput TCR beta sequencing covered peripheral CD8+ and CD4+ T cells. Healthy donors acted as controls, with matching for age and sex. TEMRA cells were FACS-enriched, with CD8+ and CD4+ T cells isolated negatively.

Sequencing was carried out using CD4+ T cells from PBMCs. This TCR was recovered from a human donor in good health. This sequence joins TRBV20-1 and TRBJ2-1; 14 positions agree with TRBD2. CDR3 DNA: TGCAGTGCTAGAAGACTAGCGGGGGGGTACAATGAGCAGTTCTTC. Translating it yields CSARRLAGGYNEQFF.